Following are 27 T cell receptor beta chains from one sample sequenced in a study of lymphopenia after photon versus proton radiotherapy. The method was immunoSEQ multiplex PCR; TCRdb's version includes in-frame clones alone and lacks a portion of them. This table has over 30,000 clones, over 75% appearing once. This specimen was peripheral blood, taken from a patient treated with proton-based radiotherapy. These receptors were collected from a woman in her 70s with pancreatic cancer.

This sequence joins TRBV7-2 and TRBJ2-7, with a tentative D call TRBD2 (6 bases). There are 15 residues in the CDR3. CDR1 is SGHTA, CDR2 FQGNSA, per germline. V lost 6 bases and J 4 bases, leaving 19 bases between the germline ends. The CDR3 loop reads CASSRGGSLQYEQYF. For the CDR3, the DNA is TGTGCCAGCAGTCGCGGAGGGTCCCTACAATACGAGCAGTACTTC. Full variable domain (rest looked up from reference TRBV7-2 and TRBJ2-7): GAGVSQSPSNKVTEKGKDVELRCDPISGHTALYWYRQSLGQGLEFLIYFQGNSAPDKSGLPSDRFSAERTGGSVSTLTIQRTQQEDSAVYLCASSRGGSLQYEQYFGPGTRLTVT.

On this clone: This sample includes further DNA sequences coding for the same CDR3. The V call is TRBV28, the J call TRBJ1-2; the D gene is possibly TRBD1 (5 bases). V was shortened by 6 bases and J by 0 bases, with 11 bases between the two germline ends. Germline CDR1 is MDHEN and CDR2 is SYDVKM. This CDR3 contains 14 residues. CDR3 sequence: CASRPGRTNYGYTF. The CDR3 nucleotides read TGTGCCAGCAGGCCGGGACGAACTAACTATGGCTACACCTTC.

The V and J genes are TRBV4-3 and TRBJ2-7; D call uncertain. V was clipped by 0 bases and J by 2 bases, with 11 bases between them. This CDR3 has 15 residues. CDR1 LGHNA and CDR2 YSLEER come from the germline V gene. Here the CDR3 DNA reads TGCGCCAGCAGCCAAGAGATGGGCCACCCCTACGAGCAGTACTTC. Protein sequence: CASSQEMGHPYEQYF.

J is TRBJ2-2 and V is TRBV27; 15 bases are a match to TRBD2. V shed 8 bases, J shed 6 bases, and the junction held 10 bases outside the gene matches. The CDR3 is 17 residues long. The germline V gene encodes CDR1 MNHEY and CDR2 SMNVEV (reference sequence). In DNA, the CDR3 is TGTGCCAGCTCAAGGACTAGCGGGAGGGCCGAGGCCGGGGAGCTGTTTTTT. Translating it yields CASSRTSGRAEAGELFF.

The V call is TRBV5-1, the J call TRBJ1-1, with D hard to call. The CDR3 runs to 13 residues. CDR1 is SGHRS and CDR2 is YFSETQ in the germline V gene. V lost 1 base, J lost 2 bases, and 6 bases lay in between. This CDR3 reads CASSLHGNTEAFF. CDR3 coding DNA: TGCGCCAGCAGCTTGCACGGAAACACTGAAGCTTTCTTT.

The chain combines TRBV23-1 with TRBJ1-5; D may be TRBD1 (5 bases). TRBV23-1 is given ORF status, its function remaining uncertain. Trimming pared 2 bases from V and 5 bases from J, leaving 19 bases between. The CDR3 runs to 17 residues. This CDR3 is CASSQNPRGPGDQPQHF. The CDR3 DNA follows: TGCGCCAGCAGTCAAAACCCTCGGGGCCCGGGTGATCAGCCCCAGCATTTT.

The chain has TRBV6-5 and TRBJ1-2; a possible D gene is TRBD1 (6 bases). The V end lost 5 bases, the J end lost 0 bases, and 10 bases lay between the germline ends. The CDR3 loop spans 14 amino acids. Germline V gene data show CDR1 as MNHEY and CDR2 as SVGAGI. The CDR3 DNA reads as TGTGCCAGCAGTCTTCGGACAGCTAACTATGGCTACACCTTC. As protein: CASSLRTANYGYTF.

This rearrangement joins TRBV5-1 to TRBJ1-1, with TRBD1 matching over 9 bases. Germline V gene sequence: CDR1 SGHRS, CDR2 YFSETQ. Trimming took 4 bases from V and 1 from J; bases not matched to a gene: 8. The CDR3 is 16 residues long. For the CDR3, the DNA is TGCGCCAGCAGCATTGAGCCGGGACAGGGGAACACTGAAGCTTTCTTT. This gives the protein CASSIEPGQGNTEAFF. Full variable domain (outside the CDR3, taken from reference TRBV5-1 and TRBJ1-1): KAGVTQTPRYLIKTRGQQVTLSCSPISGHRSVSWYQQTPGQGLQFLFEYFSETQRNKGNFPGRFSGRQFSNSRSEMNVSTLELGDSALYLCASSIEPGQGNTEAFFGQGTRLTVV.

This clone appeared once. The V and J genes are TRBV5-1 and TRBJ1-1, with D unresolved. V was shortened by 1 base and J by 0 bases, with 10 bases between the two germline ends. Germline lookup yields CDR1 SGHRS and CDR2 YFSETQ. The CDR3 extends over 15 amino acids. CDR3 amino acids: CASSLLPGMNTEAFF. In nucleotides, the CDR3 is TGCGCCAGCAGCTTGTTGCCCGGGATGAACACTGAAGCTTTCTTT.

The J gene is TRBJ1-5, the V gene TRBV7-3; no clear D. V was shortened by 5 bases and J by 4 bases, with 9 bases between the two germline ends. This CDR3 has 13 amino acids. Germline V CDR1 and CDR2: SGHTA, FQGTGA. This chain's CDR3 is CASSAGRNQPQHF. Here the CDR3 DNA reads TGTGCCAGCAGCGCGGGTCGTAATCAGCCCCAGCATTTT. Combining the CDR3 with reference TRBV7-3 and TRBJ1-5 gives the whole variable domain GAGVSQTPSNKVTEKGKYVELRCDPISGHTALYWYRQSLGQGPEFLIYFQGTGAADDSGLPNDRFFAVRPEGSVSTLKIQRTERGDSAVYLCASSAGRNQPQHFGDGTRLSIL.

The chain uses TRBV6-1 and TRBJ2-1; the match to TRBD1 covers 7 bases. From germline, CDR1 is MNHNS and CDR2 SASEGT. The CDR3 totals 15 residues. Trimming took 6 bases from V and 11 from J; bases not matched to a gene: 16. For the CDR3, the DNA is TGTGCCAGCAGCCCGGGGACAGCTGGAGCCGGGAAGCAGTTCTTC. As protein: CASSPGTAGAGKQFF.

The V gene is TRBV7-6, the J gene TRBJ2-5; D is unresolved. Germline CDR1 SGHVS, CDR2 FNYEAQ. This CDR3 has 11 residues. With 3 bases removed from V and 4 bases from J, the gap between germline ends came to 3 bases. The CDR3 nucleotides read TGTGCCAGCAGCTTCCGAGAGACCCAGTACTTC. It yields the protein CASSFRETQYF.

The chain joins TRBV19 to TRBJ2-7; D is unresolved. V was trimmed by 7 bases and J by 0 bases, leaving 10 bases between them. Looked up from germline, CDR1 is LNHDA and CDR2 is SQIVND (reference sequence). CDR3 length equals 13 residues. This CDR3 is CASKGSSSYEQYF. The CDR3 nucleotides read TGTGCCAGTAAAGGGTCAAGCTCCTACGAGCAGTACTTC.

The CDR3 loop is CASTPPEGRQPQHF. DNA for the CDR3: TGTGCCAGTACCCCCCCCGAGGGGCGTCAGCCCCAGCATTTT. The V gene is TRBV19, the J gene TRBJ1-5; a possible D gene is TRBD1 (5 bases). The germline CDR1 and CDR2 sequences are LNHDA and SQIVND (reference sequence). V dropped 7 bases and J dropped 6 bases, with 16 bases sitting between them. This CDR3 contains 14 residues.

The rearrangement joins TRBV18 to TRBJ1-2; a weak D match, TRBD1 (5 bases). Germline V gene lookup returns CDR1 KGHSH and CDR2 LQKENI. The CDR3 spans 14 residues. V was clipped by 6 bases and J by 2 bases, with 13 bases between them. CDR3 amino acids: CASSPTGENYGYTF. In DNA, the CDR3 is TGTGCCAGCTCGCCAACGGGGGAAAACTATGGCTACACCTTC.

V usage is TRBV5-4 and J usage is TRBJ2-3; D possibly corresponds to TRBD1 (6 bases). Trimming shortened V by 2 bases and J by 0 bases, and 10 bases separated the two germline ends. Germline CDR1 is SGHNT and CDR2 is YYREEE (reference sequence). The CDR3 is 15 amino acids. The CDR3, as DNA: TGTGCCAGCAGCTTAAGGACAGTTAGCACAGATACGCAGTATTTT. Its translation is CASSLRTVSTDTQYF. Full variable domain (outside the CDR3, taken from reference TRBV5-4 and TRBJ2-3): ETGVTQSPTHLIKTRGQQVTLRCSSQSGHNTVSWYQQALGQGPQFIFQYYREEENGRGNFPPRFSGLQFPNYSSELNVNALELDDSALYLCASSLRTVSTDTQYFGPGTRLTVL.

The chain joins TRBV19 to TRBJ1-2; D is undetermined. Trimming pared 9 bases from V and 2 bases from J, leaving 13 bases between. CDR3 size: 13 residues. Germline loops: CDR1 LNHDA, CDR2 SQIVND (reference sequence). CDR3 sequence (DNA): TGTGCCAGCGTTAATAGAACGAACTATGGCTACACCTTC. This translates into CASVNRTNYGYTF.

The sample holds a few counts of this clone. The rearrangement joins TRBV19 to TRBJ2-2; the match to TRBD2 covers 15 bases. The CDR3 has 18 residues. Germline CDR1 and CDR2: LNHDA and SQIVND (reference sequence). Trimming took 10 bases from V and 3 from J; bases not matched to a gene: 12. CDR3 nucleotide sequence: TGTGCCATCAAACCAGGACTAGCGGGAGGGAGGGACACCGGGGAGCTGTTTTTT. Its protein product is CAIKPGLAGGRDTGELFF. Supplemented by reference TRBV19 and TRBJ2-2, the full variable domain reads DGGITQSPKYLFRKEGQNVTLSCEQNLNHDAMYWYRQDPGQGLRLIYYSQIVNDFQKGDIAEGYSVSREKKESFPLTVTSAQKNPTAFYLCAIKPGLAGGRDTGELFFGEGSRLTVL.

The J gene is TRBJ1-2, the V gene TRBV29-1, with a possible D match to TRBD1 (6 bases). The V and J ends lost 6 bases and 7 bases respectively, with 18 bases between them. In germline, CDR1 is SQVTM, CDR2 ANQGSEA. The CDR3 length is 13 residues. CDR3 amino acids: CSVPIPGGPGYTF. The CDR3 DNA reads TGCAGCGTCCCTATCCCCGGGGGGCCTGGCTACACCTTC.

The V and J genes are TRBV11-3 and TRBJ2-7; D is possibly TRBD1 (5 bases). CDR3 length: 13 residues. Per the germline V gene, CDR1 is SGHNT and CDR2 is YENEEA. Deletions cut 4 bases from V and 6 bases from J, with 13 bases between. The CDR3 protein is CASSSGQGSEQYF. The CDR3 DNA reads TGTGCCAGCAGCTCAGGCCAGGGCTCCGAGCAGTACTTC.

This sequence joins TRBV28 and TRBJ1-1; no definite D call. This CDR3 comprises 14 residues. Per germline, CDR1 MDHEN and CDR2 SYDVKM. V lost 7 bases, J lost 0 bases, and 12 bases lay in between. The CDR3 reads CASTPEVLNTEAFF. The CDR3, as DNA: TGTGCCAGCACCCCGGAGGTTTTGAACACTGAAGCTTTCTTT.

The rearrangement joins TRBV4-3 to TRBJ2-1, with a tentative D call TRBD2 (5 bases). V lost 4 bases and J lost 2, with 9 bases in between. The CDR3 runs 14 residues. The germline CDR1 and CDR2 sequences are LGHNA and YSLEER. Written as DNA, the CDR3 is TGCGCCAGCAGCCGATCCGGGACCTACAATGAGCAGTTCTTC. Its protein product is CASSRSGTYNEQFF.

CDR3 loop: CASSSGEAGYEQYF. The DNA for the CDR3 is TGTGCCAGCAGCTCGGGGGAAGCGGGCTACGAGCAGTACTTC. This rearrangement joins TRBV11-1 to TRBJ2-7, with D tentatively TRBD2 (6 bases). Germline CDR1 SGHAT, CDR2 FQDESV (reference sequence). CDR3 length: 14 amino acids. The germline V and J ends were trimmed by 4 bases and 3 bases, with 13 bases remaining between them.

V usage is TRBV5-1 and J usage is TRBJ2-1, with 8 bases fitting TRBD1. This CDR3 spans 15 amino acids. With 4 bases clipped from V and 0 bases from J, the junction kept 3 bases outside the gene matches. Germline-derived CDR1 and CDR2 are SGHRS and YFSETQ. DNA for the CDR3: TGCGCCAGCAGCAGGGACAGGAGCTCCTACAATGAGCAGTTCTTC. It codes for CASSRDRSSYNEQFF. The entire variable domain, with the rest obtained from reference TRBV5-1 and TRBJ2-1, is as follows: KAGVTQTPRYLIKTRGQQVTLSCSPISGHRSVSWYQQTPGQGLQFLFEYFSETQRNKGNFPGRFSGRQFSNSRSEMNVSTLELGDSALYLCASSRDRSSYNEQFFGPGTRLTVL.

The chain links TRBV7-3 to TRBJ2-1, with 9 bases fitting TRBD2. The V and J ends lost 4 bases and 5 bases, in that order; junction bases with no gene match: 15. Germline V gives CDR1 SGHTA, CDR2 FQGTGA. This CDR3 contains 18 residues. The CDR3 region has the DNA TGTGCCAGCAGCTCCCTCGGGGGGAGGCTAGCGGGAAACAATGAGCAGTTCTTC. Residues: CASSSLGGRLAGNNEQFF.

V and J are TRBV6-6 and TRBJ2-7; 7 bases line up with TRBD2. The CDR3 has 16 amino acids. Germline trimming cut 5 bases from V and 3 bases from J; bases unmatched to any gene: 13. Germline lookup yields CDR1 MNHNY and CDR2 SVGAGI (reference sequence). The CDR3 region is CASSLLRGTMNYEQYF. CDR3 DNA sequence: TGTGCCAGCAGTCTCCTTAGAGGGACTATGAACTACGAGCAGTACTTC.

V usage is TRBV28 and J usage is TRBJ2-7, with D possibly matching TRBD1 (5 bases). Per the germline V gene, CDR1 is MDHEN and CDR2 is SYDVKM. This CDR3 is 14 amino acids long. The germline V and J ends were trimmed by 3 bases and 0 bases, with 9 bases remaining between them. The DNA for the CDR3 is TGTGCCAGCAGTTTCCCACAGGACTCCTACGAGCAGTACTTC. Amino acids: CASSFPQDSYEQYF.